Listed below are T cell receptor beta chains from one sample, sequenced in a study of T cell responses to AZD1222 COVID-19 vaccine. Sequencing was performed with immunoSEQ multiplex PCR; in TCRdb, only in-frame clones are kept and a portion is missing. The table shows more than 95,000 clones, with around nine tenths occurring only once. Here the sequenced sample was peripheral blood, taken on day 0 of AZD1222 vaccination. The receptor set was obtained from an adult in good health. The CDR3 runs from the conserved cysteine through the conserved F or W. The D gene is left open where the match is weak. Only part of the rows carry a size: once, few, many, or a class if the clone is expanded.

J: TRBJ2-3; D: TRBD2; V: TRBV7-2; size: .; DNA: TGTGCCAGCAGCTTCGTAACTAGCGGTTTTGATACGCAGTATTTT; CDR3: CASSFVTSGFDTQYF
J: TRBJ2-3; D: TRBD2; V: TRBV11-2; size: .; DNA: TGTGCCAGCACCCCCCTCCGGGCTAGCGGGAGGGCCGCGGATACGCAGTATTTT; CDR3: CASTPLRASGRAADTQYF
J: TRBJ1-3; D: .; V: TRBV28; size: .; DNA: TGTGCCAGCAGTTTCCAGGGTTCCTCAAACACCATATATTTT; CDR3: CASSFQGSSNTIYF
J: TRBJ2-3; D: TRBD1; V: TRBV7-6; size: once; DNA: TGTGCCAGCAGCACTCGACAGGGTCGAGCAGATACGCAGTATTTT; CDR3: CASSTRQGRADTQYF
J: TRBJ2-2; D: TRBD1; V: TRBV7-8; size: .; DNA: TGTGCCAGCAGCCGAAGGGGGCCGAACACCGGGGAGCTGTTTTTT; CDR3: CASSRRGPNTGELFF
J: TRBJ1-5; D: .; V: TRBV24-1; size: .; DNA: TGTGCCACCAGTGACCCCGTGAGCTCAGCCCAGCATTTT; CDR3: CATSDPVSSAQHF
J: TRBJ2-3; D: .; V: TRBV11-2; size: .; DNA: TGTGCCAGCAGGCAGGGTACCACAGATACGCAGTATTTT; CDR3: CASRQGTTDTQYF
J: TRBJ2-3; D: TRBD2; V: TRBV27; size: few; DNA: TGTGCCAGCAGTCCCGGGACTACCGGCACAGATACGCAGTATTTT; CDR3: CASSPGTTGTDTQYF
J: TRBJ2-7; D: TRBD2; V: TRBV6-5; size: few; DNA: TGTGCCAGCAGTCCCCATAGCGGGATTTACTACGAGCAGTACTTC; CDR3: CASSPHSGIYYEQYF
J: TRBJ1-1; D: .; V: TRBV27; size: few; DNA: TGTGCCAGCAGTTCTAAGTGGAACACTGAAGCTTTCTTT; CDR3: CASSSKWNTEAFF
J: TRBJ2-1; D: .; V: TRBV10-3; size: .; DNA: TGTGCCATCAGTGAAAGGCTCGAGCAGTTCTTC; CDR3: CAISERLEQFF
J: TRBJ2-2; D: .; V: TRBV20-1; size: .; DNA: TGCAGTGCTAGTGCGGGGAAGAACACCGGGGAGCTGTTTTTT; CDR3: CSASAGKNTGELFF
J: TRBJ2-1; D: TRBD2; V: TRBV2; size: few; DNA: TGTGCCAGCAGTGACTTCGCGGGAGCCTCCTACAATGAGCAGTTCTTC; CDR3: CASSDFAGASYNEQFF
J: TRBJ2-7; D: .; V: TRBV28; size: .; DNA: TGTGCCAGCAGTTTCGGGCTGTACGAGCAGTACTTC; CDR3: CASSFGLYEQYF
J: TRBJ2-3; D: .; V: TRBV19; size: .; DNA: TGTGCCAGTAGTCGCCAGGGAACAGATACGCAGTATTTT; CDR3: CASSRQGTDTQYF
J: TRBJ2-1; D: TRBD2; V: TRBV7-3; size: .; DNA: TGTGCCAGCAGCTTATTTGGACTAGAAGCAAATGAGCAGTTCTTC; CDR3: CASSLFGLEANEQFF
J: TRBJ2-3; D: TRBD2; V: TRBV6-6; size: .; DNA: TGTGCCAGCAGTCCTTTTCCGACTAGCGGGAACACAGATACGCAGTATTTT; CDR3: CASSPFPTSGNTDTQYF
J: TRBJ2-2; D: .; V: TRBV11-3; size: .; DNA: TGTGCCAGCAGCTTAGGGGGGAGTAACGGGGAGCTGTTTTTT; CDR3: CASSLGGSNGELFF
J: TRBJ1-1; D: .; V: TRBV2; size: .; DNA: TGTGCCCTCACGCGGGTCGACCTGAAAGCTTTCTTT; CDR3: CALTRVDLKAFF
J: TRBJ1-1; D: .; V: TRBV2; size: .; DNA: TGTGCCAGCAGTGAAGTGTTACTCGCGAGTAGTCTCTTT; CDR3: CASSEVLLASSLF
J: TRBJ2-1; D: .; V: TRBV6-5; size: once; DNA: TGTGCCACCTGGGCGGGATACAATGAGCAGTTCTTC; CDR3: CATWAGYNEQFF
J: TRBJ2-2; D: .; V: TRBV9; size: .; DNA: TGTGCCAGCAGCCAACAAAGGCCCTCCTCCTCCTACACCGGGGAGCTGTTTTTT; CDR3: CASSQQRPSSSYTGELFF
J: TRBJ2-2; D: .; V: TRBV27; size: .; DNA: TGTGCCAGCAGTTTATCTGGTGGGGCCGGGGAGCTGTTTTTT; CDR3: CASSLSGGAGELFF
J: TRBJ2-7; D: TRBD1; V: TRBV9; size: .; DNA: TGTGCCAGCAGCGCTGGGACAGGGTACTCCTACGAGCAGTACTTC; CDR3: CASSAGTGYSYEQYF
J: TRBJ2-4; D: .; V: TRBV19; size: .; DNA: TGTGCCAGTAGTATCTCGTCCGGCAAAAACATTCAGTACTTC; CDR3: CASSISSGKNIQYF
J: TRBJ1-5; D: TRBD1; V: TRBV28; size: few; DNA: TGTGCCAGCAGAGAACCGGGACAGAATCAGCCCCAGCATTTT; CDR3: CASREPGQNQPQHF
J: TRBJ1-1; D: .; V: TRBV3-1/TRBV3-2; size: .; DNA: TGTGCCAGCAGCCAGCAGACAGTGAACACTGAAGCTTTCTTT; CDR3: CASSQQTVNTEAFF
J: TRBJ2-7; D: .; V: TRBV6-2/TRBV6-3; size: .; DNA: TGTGCCAGCAGTTACGACGCGAAGTCCTTCTACGAGCAGTACTTC; CDR3: CASSYDAKSFYEQYF
J: TRBJ2-7; D: .; V: TRBV3-1/TRBV3-2; size: .; DNA: TGTGCCAGCAGCCAAGGTCCCCCACTGGCCACTTACTACGAGCAGTACTTC; CDR3: CASSQGPPLATYYEQYF